The 12 T cell receptor beta chains given below trace back to one sample, sequenced in a study of T-cell memory formation after mild COVID-19. One entry per CDR3 protein, called by TCRdb with MiXCR from the 5' RACE reads. The sample lists hundreds of thousands of distinct CDR3 sequences; about 15% were seen once. The specimen was PBMCs or a T cell subset sorted from them (not recorded which). These TCRs come from a man aged 18 to 30 who had mild COVID-19 (a few samples of this study predate the infection). Cell type and time point are not known.

This chain links TRBV3-2 with TRBJ2-4; the table's D call of TRBD1 was not tested on the DNA. TRBV3-2 is noted as a pseudogene. This CDR3 comprises 18 residues. DNA of the CDR3: TGTGCCAGCAGCCAAGTTGGGAGTGTGAGGGCGCCCAGGGGGATTCAGTACTTC. Translating gives CASSQVGSVRAPRGIQYF.

This clonotype was observed many times. The chain is built from TRBV7-8 and TRBJ2-5; no firm D call. This CDR3 has 11 amino acids. Trimming stripped 7 bases from V and 4 bases from J, with 7 bases between. CDR1 is SGHVS and CDR2 is FQNEAQ in the germline V gene. The CDR3 sequence: CASTIGETQYF. The CDR3 DNA follows: TGTGCCAGCACCATCGGAGAGACCCAGTACTTC.

In its sample, this clonotype was seen a few times. The gene calls are TRBV7-2 and TRBJ2-1, with D unclear. V lost 10 bases, J lost 10 bases, and 14 bases lay in between. The CDR3 spans 11 residues. Germline-derived CDR1 and CDR2 are SGHTA and FQGNSA. This chain's CDR3 is CATRSGWEQFF. CDR3 sequence (DNA): TGTGCCACCCGCTCCGGCTGGGAGCAGTTCTTC.

This sequence joins TRBV5-1 and TRBJ1-2; a possible D gene is TRBD1 (5 bases). The CDR3 runs to 15 residues. CDR1 SGHRS and CDR2 YFSETQ come from the germline V gene. Trimming removed 4 bases at V and 0 bases at J, with 13 bases between. In DNA form, the CDR3 reads TGCGCCAGCAGCGGGTTGCAGGGATCTAACTATGGCTACACCTTC. Translating gives CASSGLQGSNYGYTF.

This clonotype occurred many times. The gene calls are TRBV20-1 and TRBJ2-5, with D perhaps being TRBD1 or TRBD2 (6 bases each). Trimming left V 5 bases short and J 3 bases short, with 13 bases between. Germline V gives CDR1 DFQATT, CDR2 SNEGSKA (reference sequence). The CDR3 has 13 residues. CDR3 residues: CSAQGGLKETQYF. CDR3 in DNA: TGCAGTGCTCAAGGGGGGCTCAAAGAGACCCAGTACTTC.

The chain is built from TRBV4-1 and TRBJ2-1, with 15 positions matching TRBD2. Trimming at V came to 4 bases and at J to 4 bases, leaving 14 bases not matched to a gene. CDR1 is MGHRA, CDR2 YSYEKL, per germline. CDR3 size: 20 residues. The CDR3 region has the DNA TGCGCCAGCAGCCCAATTCTACCGGGACTAGCGGGGGGAGGATACAATGAGCAGTTCTTC. It specifies CASSPILPGLAGGGYNEQFF.

The chain links TRBV7-3 to TRBJ2-3; D perhaps matches TRBD1 (5 bases). The V end lost 5 bases, the J end lost 5 bases, and 23 bases lay between the germline ends. The CDR3 is made up of 17 amino acids. Per the germline V gene, CDR1 is SGHTA and CDR2 is FQGTGA. The CDR3 loop reads CASSPTSAGMRRDTQYF. The CDR3 bases are TGTGCCAGCAGCCCAACGTCGGCAGGGATGAGGAGAGATACGCAGTATTTT. Complete variable domain (other parts from reference TRBV7-3 and TRBJ2-3): GAGVSQTPSNKVTEKGKYVELRCDPISGHTALYWYRQSLGQGPEFLIYFQGTGAADDSGLPNDRFFAVRPEGSVSTLKIQRTERGDSAVYLCASSPTSAGMRRDTQYFGPGTRLTVL.

This clonotype was picked up a small number of times. The chain uses TRBV5-6 and TRBJ1-2, with D hard to call. From germline, CDR1 is SGHDT and CDR2 YYEEEE. Between the trimmed V and J ends, which lost 0 bases and 2 bases, there was a span of 8 bases. This CDR3 is 14 amino acids long. This chain's CDR3 is CASSLDMSNYGYTF. The CDR3 region has the DNA TGTGCCAGCAGCTTGGACATGTCCAACTATGGCTACACCTTC.

This chain connects TRBV5-5 to TRBJ2-1; 8 bases fit TRBD1. Germline CDR1 SGHKS, CDR2 YYEKEE (reference sequence). V gave up 3 bases and J gave up 0 bases; unmatched junction bases: 5. The CDR3 is 16 residues long. CDR3 sequence: CASSSPGQVSYNEQFF. CDR3 DNA sequence: TGTGCCAGCAGCTCACCGGGACAGGTCTCCTACAATGAGCAGTTCTTC.

The rearrangement joins TRBV5-4 to TRBJ2-1; 13 nucleotides align to TRBD2. The CDR3 extends over 16 amino acids. Germline assignment: CDR1 SGHNT and CDR2 YYREEE (reference sequence). After removal of 4 bases from V and 8 bases from J, the junction contained 9 bases not matched to a gene. The CDR3 nucleotides are TGTGCCAGCAGCGCTACTAGCGGGGGGGCGGTCGATGAGCAGTTCTTC. Its protein is CASSATSGGAVDEQFF.

There are a few counts of this clonotype. V gene TRBV11-1 combines with J gene TRBJ2-4, with TRBD1 matching 7 bases. CDR3 size: 15 residues. Trimming removed 5 bases from V and 8 bases from J; junction bases left unmatched: 12. CDR1 is SGHAT, CDR2 FQDESV, per germline (reference sequence). The CDR3 nucleotides read TGTGCCAGCAGCAAGGGGATGGACAGGATCGACATTCAGTACTTC. Translating gives CASSKGMDRIDIQYF.

This sequence joins TRBV6-2 or TRBV6-3 and TRBJ2-5, with D hard to call. Germline values: CDR1 MNHEY, CDR2 SVGEGT. This CDR3 region has 11 residues. V gave up 8 bases and J gave up 5 bases, with 9 bases separating them. The CDR3 reads CASQMGETQYF. The CDR3 nucleotides are TGTGCCAGCCAGATGGGGGAGACCCAGTACTTC.